This T cell receptor beta chain was captured by sequencing in a study of blood T cell repertoires in COVID-19. At the level of the study: COVID-19 samples collected from the United States, Italy and Spain covered acute and convalescent phases.

Using immunoSEQ multiplex PCR, the repertoire was profiled, and TCRdb retains in-frame clones only, with some absent. Counted here are about 300,000 clones, approximately 87% occurring once; the ten biggest clones make up approximately 1.5%. Per germline, CDR1 SQVTM and CDR2 ANQGSEA. The ends lost 7 bases at V and 3 bases at J; junction bases unmatched: 5. This CDR3 is built from 12 residues. This sequence was found in a woman aged 40 to 55 who had recovered from COVID-19. Sequences were obtained from peripheral blood. V usage is TRBV29-1 and J usage is TRBJ1-2; 7 bases line up with TRBD1. The CDR3 sequence is CSGGGADYGYTF. Written as DNA, the CDR3 is TGCAGCGGAGGGGGCGCTGACTATGGCTACACCTTC.